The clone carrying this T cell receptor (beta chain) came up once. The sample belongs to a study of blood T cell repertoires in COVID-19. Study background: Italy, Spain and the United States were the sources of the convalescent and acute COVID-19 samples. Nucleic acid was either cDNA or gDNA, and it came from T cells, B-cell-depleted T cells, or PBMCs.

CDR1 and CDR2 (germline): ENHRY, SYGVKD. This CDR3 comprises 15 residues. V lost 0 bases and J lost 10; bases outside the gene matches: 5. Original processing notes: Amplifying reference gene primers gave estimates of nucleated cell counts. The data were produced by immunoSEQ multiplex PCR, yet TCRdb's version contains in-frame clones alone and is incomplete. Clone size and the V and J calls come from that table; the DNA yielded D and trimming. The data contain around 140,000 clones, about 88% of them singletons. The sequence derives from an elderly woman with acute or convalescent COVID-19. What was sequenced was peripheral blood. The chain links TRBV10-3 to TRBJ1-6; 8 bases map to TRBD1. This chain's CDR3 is CAISESSGGESPLHF. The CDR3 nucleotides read TGTGCCATCAGTGAGTCTTCAGGGGGCGAATCACCCCTCCACTTT.